Listed below are T cell receptor beta chains from one sample, sequenced in a study of identical twins. Each CDR3 protein is one row after TCRdb ran MiXCR on the 5' RACE reads. This table has a few hundred thousand distinct CDR3 sequences, approximately 18% appearing once. The sequenced sample was naive T cells sorted from blood. These receptors were obtained from a middle-aged man in good health. CDR3s include the opening cysteine and the closing phenylalanine or tryptophan. The order of the fields is clone size, J gene, V gene, D gene, CDR3 protein, CDR3 DNA. D genes are given only for firm matches. A row's size may be missing; if present it is once, few, many or a size class.

clone_size: .; j_call: TRBJ2-5; v_call: TRBV7-9; d_call: .; cdr3_aa: CASSPRGEARQETQYF; cdr3_nt: TGTGCCAGCAGCCCTAGGGGGGAGGCTCGCCAAGAGACCCAGTACTTC
clone_size: .; j_call: TRBJ2-3; v_call: TRBV20-1; d_call: .; cdr3_aa: CSARFKNPDTQYF; cdr3_nt: TGCAGTGCACGGTTCAAGAACCCAGATACGCAGTATTTT
clone_size: .; j_call: TRBJ1-6; v_call: TRBV6-5; d_call: .; cdr3_aa: CASSSGDIYPPLHF; cdr3_nt: TGTGCCAGCAGTTCCGGGGACATATATCCACCCCTCCACTTT
clone_size: .; j_call: TRBJ1-4; v_call: TRBV5-1; d_call: .; cdr3_aa: CASSPGTGKEKLFF; cdr3_nt: TGCGCCAGCAGCCCGGGGACCGGCAAGGAGAAACTGTTTTTT
clone_size: .; j_call: TRBJ2-5; v_call: TRBV10-1; d_call: .; cdr3_aa: CASSDPFEGEETQYF; cdr3_nt: TGCGCCAGCAGTGACCCCTTTGAAGGGGAAGAGACCCAGTACTTC
clone_size: .; j_call: TRBJ2-5; v_call: TRBV5-1; d_call: .; cdr3_aa: CASSSLPGSKRETQYF; cdr3_nt: TGCGCCAGCAGCTCGCTTCCCGGGTCTAAGCGAGAGACCCAGTACTTC
clone_size: few; j_call: TRBJ2-3; v_call: TRBV5-1; d_call: TRBD2; cdr3_aa: CASSLAGPGDTQYF; cdr3_nt: TGCGCCAGCAGCCTAGCGGGGCCTGGAGATACGCAGTATTTT
clone_size: few; j_call: TRBJ1-1; v_call: TRBV5-4; d_call: .; cdr3_aa: CASSLTGLRNTEAFF; cdr3_nt: TGTGCCAGCAGCTTGACAGGATTGAGGAACACTGAAGCTTTCTTT
clone_size: few; j_call: TRBJ2-2; v_call: TRBV7-2; d_call: .; cdr3_aa: CASSPLIFTGELFF; cdr3_nt: TGTGCCAGCAGCCCACTAATTTTCACCGGGGAGCTGTTTTTT
clone_size: .; j_call: TRBJ2-5; v_call: TRBV27; d_call: .; cdr3_aa: CASSPRAVQETQYF; cdr3_nt: TGTGCCAGCAGTCCCCGGGCAGTCCAAGAGACCCAGTACTTC
clone_size: .; j_call: TRBJ2-1; v_call: TRBV5-1; d_call: TRBD2; cdr3_aa: CASSPTSGRASLNNEQFF; cdr3_nt: TGCGCCAGCAGCCCGACTAGCGGGAGGGCCTCTTTGAACAATGAGCAGTTCTTC
clone_size: .; j_call: TRBJ2-2; v_call: TRBV7-2; d_call: .; cdr3_aa: CASSLTLLGTGELFF; cdr3_nt: TGTGCCAGCAGCTTAACATTGCTAGGCACCGGGGAGCTGTTTTTT
clone_size: many; j_call: TRBJ2-2; v_call: TRBV5-1; d_call: .; cdr3_aa: CASSYPDPNAGELFF; cdr3_nt: TGCGCCAGCAGCTACCCAGATCCCAACGCCGGGGAGCTGTTTTTT
clone_size: few; j_call: TRBJ2-5; v_call: TRBV12-3/TRBV12-4; d_call: .; cdr3_aa: CASSSYQGLQETQYF; cdr3_nt: TGTGCCAGCAGTTCCTATCAGGGACTCCAAGAGACCCAGTACTTC
clone_size: .; j_call: TRBJ2-5; v_call: TRBV5-6; d_call: .; cdr3_aa: CASSLYVLGQETQYF; cdr3_nt: TGTGCCAGCAGCTTGTACGTCCTAGGGCAAGAGACCCAGTACTTC
clone_size: few; j_call: TRBJ2-7; v_call: TRBV11-2; d_call: .; cdr3_aa: CASRGSRRRSYEQYF; cdr3_nt: TGTGCCAGCAGGGGGTCAAGGAGACGCTCCTACGAGCAGTACTTC
clone_size: few; j_call: TRBJ1-5; v_call: TRBV6-2/TRBV6-3; d_call: TRBD1; cdr3_aa: CASSFPDRPFQPQHF; cdr3_nt: TGTGCCAGCAGTTTCCCGGACAGGCCTTTTCAGCCCCAGCATTTT
clone_size: many; j_call: TRBJ2-1; v_call: TRBV12-3/TRBV12-4; d_call: TRBD1; cdr3_aa: CASSFPGGNEQFF; cdr3_nt: TGTGCCAGCAGTTTTCCAGGGGGCAATGAGCAGTTCTTC
clone_size: few; j_call: TRBJ2-1; v_call: TRBV6-2/TRBV6-3; d_call: .; cdr3_aa: CASSRQAPLTYNEQFF; cdr3_nt: TGTGCCAGCAGCCGCCAAGCCCCCTTAACCTACAATGAGCAGTTCTTC
clone_size: .; j_call: TRBJ2-2; v_call: TRBV5-1; d_call: .; cdr3_aa: CATSPVGIRYGGELFF; cdr3_nt: TGCGCCACCTCACCCGTGGGGATCCGGTACGGCGGGGAGCTGTTTTTT
clone_size: .; j_call: TRBJ1-1; v_call: TRBV12-3/TRBV12-4; d_call: .; cdr3_aa: CASSFYRPGEAFF; cdr3_nt: TGTGCCAGCAGTTTTTATCGTCCAGGTGAAGCTTTCTTT
clone_size: few; j_call: TRBJ2-5; v_call: TRBV10-3; d_call: .; cdr3_aa: CAISGDRERETQYF; cdr3_nt: TGTGCCATCAGTGGCGATAGAGAAAGAGAGACCCAGTACTTC
clone_size: few; j_call: TRBJ2-7; v_call: TRBV11-2; d_call: .; cdr3_aa: CASRAPGPSPHYEQYF; cdr3_nt: TGTGCCAGCAGAGCCCCGGGCCCCAGCCCCCACTACGAGCAGTACTTC
clone_size: .; j_call: TRBJ2-3; v_call: TRBV5-1; d_call: .; cdr3_aa: CASRPGPQHFETQYF; cdr3_nt: .
clone_size: many; j_call: TRBJ2-1; v_call: TRBV5-6; d_call: .; cdr3_aa: CASSYLVEQFF; cdr3_nt: TGTGCCAGCAGCTACCTAGTTGAGCAGTTCTTC
clone_size: .; j_call: TRBJ2-7; v_call: TRBV7-9; d_call: .; cdr3_aa: CASRLWAGYEQYF; cdr3_nt: TGTGCCAGCAGGCTGTGGGCTGGATACGAGCAGTACTTC
clone_size: few; j_call: TRBJ1-6; v_call: TRBV27; d_call: .; cdr3_aa: CASSLNSGRSRSPLHF; cdr3_nt: TGTGCCAGCAGTTTGAATTCGGGCAGGTCCAGATCACCCCTCCACTTT